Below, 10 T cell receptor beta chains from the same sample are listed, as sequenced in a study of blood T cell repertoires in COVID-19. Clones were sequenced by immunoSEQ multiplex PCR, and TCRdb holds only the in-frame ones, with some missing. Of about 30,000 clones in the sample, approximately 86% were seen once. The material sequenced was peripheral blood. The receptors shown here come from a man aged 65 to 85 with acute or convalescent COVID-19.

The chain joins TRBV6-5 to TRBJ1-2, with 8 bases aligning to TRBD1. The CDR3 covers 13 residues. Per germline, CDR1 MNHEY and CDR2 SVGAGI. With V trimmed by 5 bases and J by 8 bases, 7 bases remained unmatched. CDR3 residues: CASSTNRGLGYTF. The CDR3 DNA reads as TGTGCCAGCAGTACAAACAGGGGGTTAGGCTACACCTTC.

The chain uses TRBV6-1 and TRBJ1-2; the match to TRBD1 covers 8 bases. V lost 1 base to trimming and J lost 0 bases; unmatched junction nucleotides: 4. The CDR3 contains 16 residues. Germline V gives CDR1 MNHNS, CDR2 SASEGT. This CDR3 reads CASSEGTGRSNYGYTF. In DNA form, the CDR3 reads TGTGCCAGCAGTGAAGGGACAGGGAGATCTAACTATGGCTACACCTTC.

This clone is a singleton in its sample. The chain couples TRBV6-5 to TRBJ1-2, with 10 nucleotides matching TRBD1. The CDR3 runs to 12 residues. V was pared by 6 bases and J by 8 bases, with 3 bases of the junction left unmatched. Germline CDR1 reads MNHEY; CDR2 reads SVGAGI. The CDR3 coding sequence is TGTGCCAGCAGGTGGACAGGGGGAGGCTACACCTTC. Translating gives CASRWTGGGYTF.

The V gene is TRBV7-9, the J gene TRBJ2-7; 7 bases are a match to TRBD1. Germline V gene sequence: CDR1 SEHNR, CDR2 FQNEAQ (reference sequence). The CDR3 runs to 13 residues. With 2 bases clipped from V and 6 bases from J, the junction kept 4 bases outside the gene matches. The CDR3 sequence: CASSLPQGSEQYF. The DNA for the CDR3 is TGTGCCAGCAGCTTACCACAGGGGAGCGAGCAGTACTTC. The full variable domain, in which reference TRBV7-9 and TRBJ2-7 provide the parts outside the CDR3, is DTGVSQNPRHKITKRGQNVTFRCDPISEHNRLYWYRQTLGQGPEFLTYFQNEAQLEKSRLLSDRFSAERPKGSFSTLEIQRTEQGDSAMYLCASSLPQGSEQYFGPGTRLTVT.

Here the CDR3 reads CASSESQGQASSGNTIYF. The CDR3 DNA follows: TGTGCCAGCTCCGAATCCCAGGGACAGGCGAGCTCTGGAAACACCATATATTTT. V gene TRBV18 combines with J gene TRBJ1-3; 8 bases fit TRBD1. V lost 6 bases, J lost 0 bases, and 13 bases stayed unmatched. The CDR3 has 18 amino acids. Germline-derived CDR1 and CDR2 are KGHSH and LQKENI.

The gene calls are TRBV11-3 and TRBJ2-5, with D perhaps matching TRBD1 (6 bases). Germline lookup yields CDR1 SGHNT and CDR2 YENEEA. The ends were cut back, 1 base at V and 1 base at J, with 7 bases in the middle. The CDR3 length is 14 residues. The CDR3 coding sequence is TGTGCCAGCAGCTTAGGACAGGTCCAAGAGACCCAGTACTTC. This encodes CASSLGQVQETQYF.

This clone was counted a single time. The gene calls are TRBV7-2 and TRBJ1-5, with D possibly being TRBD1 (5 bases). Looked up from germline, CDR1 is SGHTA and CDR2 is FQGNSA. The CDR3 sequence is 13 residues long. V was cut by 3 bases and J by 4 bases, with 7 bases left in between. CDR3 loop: CASSFAGNQPQHF. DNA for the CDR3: TGTGCCAGCAGCTTCGCAGGGAATCAGCCCCAGCATTTT.

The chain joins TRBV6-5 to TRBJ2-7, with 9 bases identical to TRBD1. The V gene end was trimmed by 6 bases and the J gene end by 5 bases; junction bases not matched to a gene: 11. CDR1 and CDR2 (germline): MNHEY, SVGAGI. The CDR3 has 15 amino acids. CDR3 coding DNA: TGTGCCAGCAGCCGCGCCGGGACAGGGAGGGACGAGCAGTACTTC. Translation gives CASSRAGTGRDEQYF.

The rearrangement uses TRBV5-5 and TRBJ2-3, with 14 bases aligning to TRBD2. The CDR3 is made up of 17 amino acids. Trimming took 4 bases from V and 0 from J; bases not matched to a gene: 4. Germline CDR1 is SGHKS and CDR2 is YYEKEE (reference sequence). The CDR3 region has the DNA TGTGCCAGCAGCGCGAGACTAGCGGGGGGGAGCACAGATACGCAGTATTTT. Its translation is CASSARLAGGSTDTQYF.

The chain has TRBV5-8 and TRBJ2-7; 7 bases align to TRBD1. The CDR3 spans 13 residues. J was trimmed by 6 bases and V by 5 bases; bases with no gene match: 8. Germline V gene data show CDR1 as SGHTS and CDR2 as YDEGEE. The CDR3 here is CASRGQPLGEQYF. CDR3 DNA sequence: TGTGCCAGCAGGGGACAGCCTTTGGGCGAGCAGTACTTC.